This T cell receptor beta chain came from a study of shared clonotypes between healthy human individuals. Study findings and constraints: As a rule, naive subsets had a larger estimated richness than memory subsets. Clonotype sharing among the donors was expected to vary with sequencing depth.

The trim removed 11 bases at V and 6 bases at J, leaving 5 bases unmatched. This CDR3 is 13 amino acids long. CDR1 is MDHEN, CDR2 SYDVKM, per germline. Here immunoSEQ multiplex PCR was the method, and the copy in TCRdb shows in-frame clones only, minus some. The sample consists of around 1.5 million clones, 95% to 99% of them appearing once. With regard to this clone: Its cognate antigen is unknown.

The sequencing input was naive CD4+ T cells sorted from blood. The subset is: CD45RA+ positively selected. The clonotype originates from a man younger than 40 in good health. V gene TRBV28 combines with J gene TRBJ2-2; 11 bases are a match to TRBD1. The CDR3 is CAGQGAGPGELFF. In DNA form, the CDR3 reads TGTGCCGGACAGGGGGCCGGCCCCGGGGAGCTGTTTTTT.